This record covers a single T cell receptor beta chain. The CDR3 sequence is 17 residues long. The J segment lost 2 bases and the V segment lost 5 bases, leaving 8 bases of the junction unmatched. Germline loops: CDR1 LNHDA, CDR2 SQIVND (reference sequence). The treatment here: over 15 received Ad26.COV2.S at low or high dose, single or two shots; about 5 received placebo; per-sample allocation not given. Specimens were obtained on day 63 following the first vaccine or placebo injection. Assay used: immunoSEQ multiplex PCR; TCRdb lists only in-frame clones, some missing. The sample comprises hundreds of thousands of clones, about 90% of which are singletons, and about 1.7% rests with the top ten. These data originate in a study of Ad26.COV2.S vaccination and SARS-CoV-2 variants.

Here the sequenced sample was peripheral blood, taken in a trial of Ad26.COV2.S vaccine versus placebo. The chain carries TRBV19 and TRBJ2-3; 12 bases are shared with TRBD2. The receptor's source is a person between 18 and 60 years old who received the Ad26.COV2.S COVID-19 vaccine or a placebo. CDR3 sequence (DNA): TGTGCCAGTAGTCCACGAGGACTAGCGGGGCCCACAGATACGCAGTATTTT. It is translated as CASSPRGLAGPTDTQYF.